Each of the 23 T cell receptor beta chains below was sequenced from the same sample in a study of response to subunit inactivated influenza vaccine. One entry per CDR3 protein, called by TCRdb with MiXCR from the RT-PCR reads. Among about half a million distinct CDR3 sequences listed, 11% were seen once. This sample comprised PBMCs from blood, obtained 40 to 50 days after vaccination. The receptor set was obtained from a man aged 45-60 years who received an inactivated influenza vaccine.

This chain joins TRBV6-1 and TRBJ1-1; D unresolved. Germline CDR1 is MNHNS and CDR2 is SASEGT. The CDR3 sequence is 14 residues long. V was cut by 5 bases and J by 1 base, with 11 bases left in between. The CDR3 reads CASSNSYRNTEAFF. The CDR3 nucleotides read TGTGCCAGCAGTAATTCATACCGGAACACTGAAGCTTTCTTT.

This clonotype was counted between two and nine times. This chain connects TRBV7-2 to TRBJ2-3, with TRBD2 as a possible D gene (7 bases). The germline V gene has CDR1 SGHTA and CDR2 FQGNSA. Trimming cost V 0 bases and J 3 bases, with 13 bases left between them. This CDR3 is 16 amino acids long. The CDR3 coding sequence is TGTGCCAGCAGCTTAGCCGGGGGGCCCACAACAGATACGCAGTATTTT. Protein: CASSLAGGPTTDTQYF.

This clonotype was counted at least ten times. The junction departs from the called germline gene at one end, perhaps through a read error. The chain employs TRBV7-2 and TRBJ1-1, with D tentatively TRBD1 (5 bases). CDR1 and CDR2 (germline): SGHTA, FQGNSA. The CDR3 spans 13 residues. The CDR3 here is CASSLGTNTEAFF. The CDR3 DNA reads TGTGCCAGCAGTTTAGGGACGAACACTGAAGCTTTCTTT.

In its sample, this clonotype was seen many times. V gene TRBV20-1 combines with J gene TRBJ2-7; D may be TRBD1 (5 bases). CDR1 and CDR2 (germline): DFQATT, SNEGSKA (reference sequence). V was clipped by 4 bases and J by 3 bases, with 13 bases between them. The CDR3 length is 13 residues. This chain's CDR3 is CSANSLQDYEQYF. The CDR3 nucleotides read TGCAGTGCTAACTCTTTACAGGACTACGAGCAGTACTTC.

The gene calls are TRBV2 and TRBJ1-1; D gene unclear. V was clipped by 7 bases and J by 4 bases, with 19 bases between them. This CDR3 contains 15 residues. Per germline, CDR1 SNHLY and CDR2 FYNNEI. This CDR3 reads CASKTTSLSPTEAFF. CDR3 sequence (DNA): TGTGCCAGCAAAACGACAAGCCTCTCGCCCACTGAAGCTTTCTTT. Supplemented by reference TRBV2 and TRBJ1-1, the full variable domain reads EPEVTQTPSHQVTQMGQEVILRCVPISNHLYFYWYRQILGQKVEFLVSFYNNEISEKSEIFDDQFSVERPDGSNFTLKIRSTKLEDSAMYFCASKTTSLSPTEAFFGQGTRLTVV.

This sequence joins TRBV20-1 and TRBJ2-7; TRBD2 is a possible D gene (6 bases). This CDR3 spans 15 amino acids. V shed 0 bases and J shed 4 bases, with 16 bases lying between them. CDR1 and CDR2 (germline): DFQATT, SNEGSKA (reference sequence). The CDR3, as DNA: TGCAGTGCTAGAGAAACTGGGGGGTCTAGGTACGAGCAGTACTTC. Translated: CSARETGGSRYEQYF.

This clonotype was counted ten times or more. The chain uses TRBV4-1 and TRBJ2-7, with TRBD1 identical over 10 bases. The J segment lost 4 bases and the V segment lost 6 bases, leaving 9 bases of the junction unmatched. This CDR3 has 15 amino acids. Germline lookup yields CDR1 MGHRA and CDR2 YSYEKL. CDR3 bases: TGCGCCAGCAGTTCTACCGGGACAGGGGCTTACGAGCAGTACTTC. Encoded protein: CASSSTGTGAYEQYF.

The chain combines TRBV4-3 with TRBJ2-7, with 9 nucleotides matching TRBD1. The CDR3 loop spans 14 amino acids. After removal of 0 bases from V and 5 bases from J, the junction contained 2 bases not matched to a gene. Germline-derived CDR1 and CDR2 are LGHNA and YSLEER. The CDR3 bases are TGCGCCAGCAGCCAAGAGGACAGGGGCGACGAGCAGTACTTC. Protein product: CASSQEDRGDEQYF.

In this sample, this clonotype turned up many times. The chain combines TRBV20-1 with TRBJ2-2, with TRBD2 matching over 13 bases. The junction had 5 bases not matched to a gene; V was cut back by 2 bases and J by 5 bases. The CDR3 length is 16 residues. Germline loops: CDR1 DFQATT, CDR2 SNEGSKA (reference sequence). The CDR3 coding sequence is TGCAGTGCTAGACCGGGACTAGCGGGGACTACCGGGGAGCTGTTTTTT. Residues: CSARPGLAGTTGELFF.

Ten or more counts support this clonotype. This chain joins TRBV12-3 or TRBV12-4 and TRBJ2-2, with D unclear. V gave up 5 bases and J gave up 9 bases, with 10 bases separating them. The CDR3 covers 12 residues. CDR3 bases: TGTGCCAGCAGTCCGAGTGGGAGGGAGCTGTTTTTT. Its protein is CASSPSGRELFF.

The table lists this clonotype with many counts. V and J are TRBV7-2 and TRBJ2-6, with D perhaps TRBD2 (5 bases). The CDR3 covers 15 residues. Trimming took 4 bases from V and 5 from J, leaving 12 bases between them. In germline, CDR1 is SGHTA, CDR2 FQGNSA. The CDR3 nucleotides read TGTGCCAGCAGCTCGTTGAGAGGGCGGGCCAACGTCCTGACTTTC. Translation: CASSSLRGRANVLTF.

This clonotype was observed a handful of times. V usage is TRBV10-3 and J usage is TRBJ1-2, with D uncertain. Trimming left V 2 bases short and J 3 bases short, with 7 bases between. CDR1 and CDR2 from the germline V gene are ENHRY and SYGVKD. The CDR3 is 13 residues long. CDR3: CAISEDADYGYTF. CDR3 in DNA: TGTGCCATCAGTGAGGACGCTGACTATGGCTACACCTTC.

This clonotype was recorded a few times. The chain employs TRBV12-3 or TRBV12-4 and TRBJ1-5; D remains ambiguous. Trimming cost V 6 bases and J 1 base, with 16 bases left between them. The CDR3 is made up of 16 amino acids. DNA for the CDR3: TGTGCCAGCAGCCGAAGGTCCGGACGCAGCAATCAGCCCCAGCATTTT. It translates to CASSRRSGRSNQPQHF.

The chain has TRBV6-2 or TRBV6-3 and TRBJ2-4; TRBD2 might be the D (6 bases). This CDR3 has 16 residues. The germline V gene has CDR1 MNHEY and CDR2 SVGEGT. V dropped 5 bases and J dropped 0 bases, with 14 bases sitting between them. The CDR3 loop reads CASSQAGSLAKNIQYF. In nucleotides, the CDR3 is TGTGCCAGCAGTCAGGCCGGGAGTTTAGCCAAAAACATTCAGTACTTC.

This clonotype was counted a few times. The chain joins TRBV5-1 to TRBJ2-1, with TRBD2 matching over 10 bases. Germline CDR1 and CDR2: SGHRS and YFSETQ. Trimming took 2 bases from V and 5 from J; bases not matched to a gene: 4. The CDR3 has 15 amino acids. For the CDR3, the DNA is TGCGCCAGCAGCTTTTCAGCGGGAGGGAACAATGAGCAGTTCTTC. The encoded protein is CASSFSAGGNNEQFF.

This clonotype appeared a few times. V and J are TRBV4-2 and TRBJ2-2; perhaps D is TRBD1 or TRBD2 (5 bases each). V gave up 2 bases and J gave up 4 bases, with 17 bases separating them. CDR1 and CDR2 from the germline V gene are LGHNA and YNFKEQ. The CDR3 contains 17 residues. CDR3 sequence: CASSQLRVQGITGELFF. CDR3 coding DNA: TGTGCCAGCAGCCAACTGAGGGTGCAGGGAATCACCGGGGAGCTGTTTTTT.

The table lists this clonotype with many counts. The chain carries TRBV28 and TRBJ1-2, with D unresolved. The CDR3 totals 13 residues. Germline CDR1 is MDHEN and CDR2 is SYDVKM. Trimming removed 3 bases from V and 0 bases from J, with 5 bases in between. The CDR3, as DNA: TGTGCCAGCAGTTTTCCCGCTAACTATGGCTACACCTTC. Encoded protein: CASSFPANYGYTF.

The V gene is TRBV7-2, the J gene TRBJ1-5, with a weak D call TRBD1 (6 bases). This CDR3 region has 15 residues. Deletions cut 6 bases from V and 5 bases from J, with 17 bases between. Germline-derived CDR1 and CDR2 are SGHTA and FQGNSA. In nucleotides, the CDR3 is TGTGCCAGCAGAGCGTTGGCAGGGGTGGATCAGCCCCAGCATTTT. Translation gives CASRALAGVDQPQHF.

The chain recombines TRBV11-2 with TRBJ2-7; D gene ambiguous. Germline values: CDR1 SGHAT, CDR2 FQNNGV. The V end was cut by 4 bases, the J end by 2 bases, with 12 bases between. The CDR3 runs 14 residues. CDR3 sequence (DNA): TGTGCCAGCAGCTCCCTAAAGGCGACCTACGAGCAGTACTTC. It is translated as CASSSLKATYEQYF.

This clonotype was counted many times. This chain joins TRBV29-1 and TRBJ1-1; D is possibly TRBD1 (5 bases). Germline loops: CDR1 SQVTM, CDR2 ANQGSEA. The CDR3 length is 12 residues. Deletions cut 7 bases from V and 2 bases from J, with 11 bases between. The CDR3 region has the DNA TGCAGCGCGGGACGGTCCAACACTGAAGCTTTCTTT. Residues: CSAGRSNTEAFF.

The V gene is TRBV4-3, the J gene TRBJ2-1; perhaps TRBD1 as D (5 bases). CDR1 LGHNA and CDR2 YSLEER come from the germline V gene. The CDR3 runs to 14 residues. The V end was cut by 3 bases, the J end by 15 bases, with 21 bases between. The chain's CDR3 is CASSHTHGRDMPFF. The CDR3 region has the DNA TGCGCCAGCAGCCACACCCACGGCAGGGATATGCCGTTCTTC.

The table lists this clonotype with a few counts. The chain employs TRBV12-3 or TRBV12-4 and TRBJ2-3; the match to TRBD1 covers 7 bases. V was pared by 5 bases and J by 4 bases, with 6 bases of the junction left unmatched. This CDR3 has 14 amino acids. This CDR3 is CASSGTGVPDTQYF. CDR3 nucleotide sequence: TGTGCCAGCAGTGGAACAGGGGTTCCAGATACGCAGTATTTT.

This clonotype was counted between two and nine times. This chain joins TRBV20-1 and TRBJ2-7; no clear D gene. Trimming stripped 3 bases from V and 3 bases from J, with 12 bases between. Per germline, CDR1 DFQATT and CDR2 SNEGSKA (reference sequence). CDR3 length: 13 amino acids. CDR3 sequence reads: CSASVTKIYEQYF. The CDR3, as DNA: TGCAGTGCTAGCGTCACGAAGATCTACGAGCAGTACTTC.